Below are 21 T cell receptor beta chains sequenced from a single sample in a study of blood T cell repertoires in COVID-19. The assay was immunoSEQ multiplex PCR, and TCRdb's table has in-frame clones only and misses some. The sample yields approximately 240,000 clones, 80% to 95% seen once. Sequenced sample: peripheral blood. The receptor set was obtained from a man in his thirties or forties with COVID-19, enrolled during active disease.

The J gene is TRBJ1-1, the V gene TRBV6-5, with D perhaps matching TRBD1 (6 bases). V lost 2 bases and J lost 4, with 14 bases in between. The CDR3 extends over 15 amino acids. The germline V gene has CDR1 MNHEY and CDR2 SVGAGI. DNA for the CDR3: TGTGCCAGCAGTTACGGGGCAGGGGAGGGCACTGAAGCTTTCTTT. It is translated as CASSYGAGEGTEAFF.

The chain has TRBV6-2 or TRBV6-3 and TRBJ1-4; D unclear. With 2 bases removed from V and 10 bases from J, the gap between germline ends came to 11 bases. The germline V gene has CDR1 MNHEY and CDR2 SVGEGT. The CDR3 has 13 amino acids. The CDR3 region is CASSYPPAGKLFF. CDR3 coding DNA: TGTGCCAGCAGTTACCCCCCTGCCGGAAAACTGTTTTTT.

This clone was detected only a few times. This chain uses TRBV6-5 with TRBJ2-3; TRBD2 agrees at 11 bases. Unmatched junction bases numbered 8, after V lost 6 bases and J lost 6 bases. Germline assignment: CDR1 MNHEY and CDR2 SVGAGI. The CDR3 runs 15 residues. In DNA, the CDR3 is TGTGCCAGCAGGGATACTAGCGGGGGTTGGGATACGCAGTATTTT. It translates to CASRDTSGGWDTQYF.

The chain links TRBV6-6 to TRBJ1-5; D call uncertain. CDR1 MNHNY and CDR2 SVGAGI come from the germline V gene (reference sequence). The V end lost 4 bases, the J end lost 5 bases, and 15 bases lay between the germline ends. The CDR3 length is 15 residues. The CDR3 loop is CASSSRESYYQPQHF. CDR3 DNA sequence: TGTGCCAGCAGTTCCCGGGAGAGTTATTATCAGCCCCAGCATTTT.

The V gene is TRBV6-1, the J gene TRBJ1-1; D not certain. The germline V gene encodes CDR1 MNHNS and CDR2 SASEGT. V was pared by 3 bases and J by 3 bases, with 14 bases between. The CDR3 runs 15 residues. Here the CDR3 DNA reads TGTGCCAGCAGTGATGTCGCCGACGGAGACACTGAAGCTTTCTTT. It encodes CASSDVADGDTEAFF.

The gene calls are TRBV10-1 and TRBJ1-1; 8 bases map to TRBD1. Germline V gene sequence: CDR1 WNHNN, CDR2 SYGVQD (reference sequence). The CDR3 contains 14 residues. The V segment lost 2 bases and the J segment 3 bases; nucleotides outside the gene matches: 2. The CDR3 spells CASSETTGDTEAFF. For the CDR3, the DNA is TGCGCCAGCAGTGAGACGACAGGGGACACTGAAGCTTTCTTT.

This chain connects TRBV5-4 to TRBJ2-1; 11 bases map to TRBD2. The CDR3 covers 17 residues. Germline trimming cut 4 bases from V and 2 bases from J; bases unmatched to any gene: 8. The germline CDR1 and CDR2 sequences are SGHNT and YYREEE (reference sequence). The CDR3 here is CASSLVSGGATYNEQFF. In DNA form, the CDR3 reads TGTGCCAGCAGCCTCGTTAGCGGGGGGGCTACCTACAATGAGCAGTTCTTC.

The chain employs TRBV5-1 and TRBJ2-1, with D hard to call. The V and J ends lost 0 bases and 10 bases respectively, with 11 bases between them. Germline V lookup: CDR1 SGHRS, CDR2 YFSETQ. There are 13 residues in the CDR3. The CDR3 bases are TGCGCCAGCAGCTTGGCCTCCCCCGGGGAGCAGTTCTTC. It is translated as CASSLASPGEQFF.

V gene TRBV6-5 combines with J gene TRBJ2-7; 9 bases line up with TRBD1. Trimming at V came to 6 bases and at J to 1 base, leaving 7 bases not matched to a gene. Germline V gene data show CDR1 as MNHEY and CDR2 as SVGAGI. This CDR3 comprises 15 residues. The DNA of the CDR3 is TGTGCCAGCAGGGGGCCGGGACAGGGATCCTACGAGCAGTACTTC. This encodes CASRGPGQGSYEQYF.

V gene TRBV18 combines with J gene TRBJ1-2; possible D gene TRBD1, 6 bases. With 2 bases removed from V and 4 bases from J, the gap between germline ends came to 8 bases. The germline V gene has CDR1 KGHSH and CDR2 LQKENI. This CDR3 is built from 13 residues. Here the CDR3 reads CASSPGGRYGYTF. As DNA, the CDR3 is TGTGCCAGCTCACCAGGGGGCCGCTATGGCTACACCTTC.

The chain uses TRBV6-5 and TRBJ1-1; 7 bases fit TRBD1. From germline, CDR1 is MNHEY and CDR2 SVGAGI. V lost 2 bases to trimming and J lost 1 base; unmatched junction nucleotides: 1. The CDR3 is 14 residues long. Here the CDR3 reads CASSYDRANTEAFF. Here the CDR3 DNA reads TGTGCCAGCAGTTACGACAGGGCGAACACTGAAGCTTTCTTT.

This clone was recorded a few times. The J gene is TRBJ1-2, the V gene TRBV3-1 (or the pseudogene TRBV3-2); 8 bases map to TRBD1. V shed 0 bases and J 7 bases; nucleotides not matched to a gene: 7. Looked up from germline, CDR1 is LGHDT and CDR2 is YNNKEL (reference sequence). CDR3 length: 15 amino acids. The CDR3 spells CASSQDQGAFGGYTF. The DNA for the CDR3 is TGTGCCAGCAGCCAAGATCAGGGGGCATTTGGTGGCTACACCTTC.

The rearrangement links TRBV6-5 to TRBJ1-6, with 12 positions matching TRBD1. Germline V lookup: CDR1 MNHEY, CDR2 SVGAGI. The CDR3 totals 15 residues. The ends lost 7 bases at V and 10 bases at J; junction bases unmatched: 8. The CDR3 loop is CASTHPGTGGSPLHF. CDR3 sequence (DNA): TGTGCCAGCACCCACCCGGGGACAGGGGGCTCACCCCTCCACTTT.

The chain employs TRBV6-6 and TRBJ2-7, with 7 nucleotides matching TRBD1. The CDR3 sequence is 14 residues long. From germline, CDR1 is MNHNY and CDR2 SVGAGI (reference sequence). J was trimmed by 2 bases and V by 5 bases; bases with no gene match: 6. The CDR3 nucleotides are TGTGCCAGCAGTCTTCAGCAGGGGGCCTACGAGCAGTACTTC. Encoded protein: CASSLQQGAYEQYF.

A note on this clone: At one boundary the junction diverges from the germline segment, which might be a read error. The V call is TRBV12-3 or TRBV12-4, the J call TRBJ1-3, with D hard to call. This CDR3 comprises 12 residues. The CDR3 loop reads CASNLRGDTIYF. The DNA for the CDR3 is TGTGCCAGCAATTTACGCGGGGACACCATATATTTT.

The V gene is TRBV5-4, the J gene TRBJ1-1; D is possibly TRBD1 (5 bases). Germline CDR1 reads SGHNT; CDR2 reads YYREEE (reference sequence). The CDR3 runs 13 residues. The V end lost 5 bases, the J end lost 2 bases, and 10 bases lay between the germline ends. CDR3: CASRRDPNTEAFF. Written as DNA, the CDR3 is TGTGCCAGCAGGCGGGACCCAAACACTGAAGCTTTCTTT.

The chain employs TRBV5-4 and TRBJ1-4; 9 bases are a match to TRBD1. Germline loops: CDR1 SGHNT, CDR2 YYREEE (reference sequence). This CDR3 has 16 residues. Trimming removed 3 bases from V and 4 bases from J; junction bases left unmatched: 7. The CDR3: CASSSGTGFNNEKLFF. CDR3 sequence (DNA): TGTGCCAGCAGCTCCGGGACAGGGTTCAATAATGAAAAACTGTTTTTT.

V usage is TRBV5-1 and J usage is TRBJ2-2, with 11 bases aligning to TRBD2. This CDR3 spans 18 amino acids. Per germline, CDR1 SGHRS and CDR2 YFSETQ. The junction had 11 bases not matched to a gene; V was cut back by 0 bases and J by 7 bases. Here the CDR3 DNA reads TGCGCCAGCAGCTTGGGTCTACTAGCGGGGGACCGAAGCGGGGAGCTGTTTTTT. It translates to CASSLGLLAGDRSGELFF. The entire variable domain, with the rest obtained from reference TRBV5-1 and TRBJ2-2, is as follows: KAGVTQTPRYLIKTRGQQVTLSCSPISGHRSVSWYQQTPGQGLQFLFEYFSETQRNKGNFPGRFSGRQFSNSRSEMNVSTLELGDSALYLCASSLGLLAGDRSGELFFGEGSRLTVL.

The CDR3 nucleotides are TGTGCCAGCAGCTTAGGCGGAGTTAGGAACACTGAAGCTTTCTTT. Residues: CASSLGGVRNTEAFF. The V call is TRBV13, the J call TRBJ1-1; unclear D gene. V gave up 0 bases and J gave up 1 base, with 9 bases separating them. Germline V CDR1 and CDR2: PRHDT, FYEKMQ (reference sequence). The CDR3 runs 15 residues.

The genes are TRBV19 and TRBJ2-1, with D uncertain. Trimming removed 3 bases at V and 2 bases at J, with 8 bases between. CDR3 length: 14 amino acids. Germline CDR1 reads LNHDA; CDR2 reads SQIVND (reference sequence). DNA of the CDR3: TGTGCCAGTAGTATTACAGATCCCTACAATGAGCAGTTCTTC. Its protein product is CASSITDPYNEQFF.

The CDR3 DNA sequence: TGCGCCAGCGGTTCCGGGACATTGAACACTGAAGCTTTCTTT. Amino acids: CASGSGTLNTEAFF. J is TRBJ1-1 and V is TRBV5-1, with D tentatively TRBD1 (6 bases). Trimming cost V 7 bases and J 0 bases, with 13 bases left between them. Germline V lookup: CDR1 SGHRS, CDR2 YFSETQ. The CDR3 length is 14 residues.